The 10 T cell receptor beta chains reported below all come from one sample, sequenced in a study of response to subunit inactivated influenza vaccine. Each CDR3 protein gets one entry after TCRdb re-called the RT-PCR reads with MiXCR. The data contain 300,000 to 350,000 distinct CDR3 sequences, just over 20% of them singletons. Sequences were derived from PBMCs from blood, sampled about 20 months after vaccination. These receptor sequences come from a man in his fifties or sixties who received an inactivated influenza vaccine.

There are many counts of this clonotype. J is TRBJ1-1 and V is TRBV5-5; 9 bases line up with TRBD1. This CDR3 contains 14 residues. CDR1 and CDR2 from the germline V gene are SGHKS and YYEKEE (reference sequence). Trimming removed 3 bases from V and 2 bases from J; junction bases left unmatched: 2. CDR3 sequence (DNA): TGTGCCAGCAGCTGGGGACAGGGTAACACTGAAGCTTTCTTT. Protein sequence: CASSWGQGNTEAFF.

CDR3: CASSTTGTRSPLHF. DNA of the CDR3: TGTGCCAGCAGTACGACAGGGACGCGTTCACCCCTCCACTTT. The chain has TRBV7-2 and TRBJ1-6, with TRBD1 matching over 7 bases. From germline, CDR1 is SGHTA and CDR2 FQGNSA. V trimming: 6 bases; J trimming: 9 bases; junction bases outside the gene matches: 8. This CDR3 has 14 amino acids. Full variable domain (missing parts from reference TRBV7-2 and TRBJ1-6): GAGVSQSPSNKVTEKGKDVELRCDPISGHTALYWYRQSLGQGLEFLIYFQGNSAPDKSGLPSDRFSAERTGGSVSTLTIQRTQQEDSAVYLCASSTTGTRSPLHFGNGTRLTVT.

This clonotype was observed many times. The V and J genes are TRBV28 and TRBJ2-1; 12 bases are a match to TRBD2. The V gene's germline CDR1 is MDHEN and CDR2 SYDVKM. CDR3 length: 14 amino acids. V shed 3 bases, J shed 14 bases, and the junction held 8 bases outside the gene matches. CDR3: CASSFNRLAGVEFF. Written as DNA, the CDR3 is TGTGCCAGCAGTTTCAACCGACTAGCGGGGGTAGAGTTCTTC. Drawing the rest from reference TRBV28 and TRBJ2-1, the complete variable domain is DVKVTQSSRYLVKRTGEKVFLECVQDMDHENMFWYRQDPGLGLRLIYFSYDVKMKEKGDIPEGYSVSREKKERFSLILESASTNQTSMYLCASSFNRLAGVEFFGPGTRLTVL.

This clonotype was seen ten or more times. The chain has TRBV12-3 or TRBV12-4 and TRBJ1-4, with no clear D. Trimming removed 5 bases from V and 9 bases from J, with 7 bases in between. The CDR3 is 11 residues long. The CDR3 coding sequence is TGTGCCAGCAGTCCAGACAAAAAACTGTTTTTT. This gives the protein CASSPDKKLFF.

This clonotype turned up a few times. V is TRBV21-1 and J is TRBJ1-2; TRBD1 was called by the table and not checked on the DNA. TRBV21-1 has pseudogene status. The CDR3 is 14 residues long. The CDR3 region has the DNA TGTGCCAGCAGCAACCGACAGGGCTCCTATGGCTACACCTTC. Encoded protein: CASSNRQGSYGYTF.

In its sample, this clonotype was seen many times. The chain employs TRBV5-1 and TRBJ1-2, with 7 bases matching TRBD1. The germline V gene has CDR1 SGHRS and CDR2 YFSETQ. V trimming: 0 bases; J trimming: 6 bases; junction bases outside the gene matches: 11. The CDR3 runs 16 residues. The CDR3 region has the DNA TGCGCCAGCAGCTTGGCTTTACGACAGGGTCAAAATGGCTACACCTTC. Encoded protein: CASSLALRQGQNGYTF.

The gene calls are TRBV20-1 and TRBJ1-1; D is uncertain. Germline V gene lookup returns CDR1 DFQATT and CDR2 SNEGSKA (reference sequence). The CDR3 contains 11 residues. V was shortened by 0 bases and J by 10 bases, with 9 bases between the two germline ends. The CDR3 sequence: CSAREVVGAFF. As DNA, the CDR3 is TGCAGTGCTAGAGAGGTCGTGGGAGCTTTCTTT.

V usage is TRBV18 and J usage is TRBJ1-2; D may be TRBD1 (6 bases). The germline V gene encodes CDR1 KGHSH and CDR2 LQKENI. CDR3 size: 16 residues. The ends were cut back, 2 bases at V and 3 bases at J, with 16 bases in the middle. This CDR3 reads CASSPSSQGNDYGYTF. DNA of the CDR3: TGTGCCAGCTCACCAAGCTCTCAGGGGAACGACTATGGCTACACCTTC. The whole variable domain, remainder taken from reference TRBV18 and TRBJ1-2, is NAGVMQNPRHLVRRRGQEARLRCSPMKGHSHVYWYRQLPEEGLKFMVYLQKENIIDESGMPKERFSAEFPKEGPSILRIQQVVRGDSAAYFCASSPSSQGNDYGYTFGSGTRLTVV.

This clonotype was counted only a few times. A read error may be the cause here, since a much bigger clone is one base away. The V and J genes are TRBV12-3 or TRBV12-4 and TRBJ1-2, with D tentatively TRBD1 (6 bases). V lost 6 bases to trimming and J lost 4 bases, with 12 bases between them. The length of the CDR3 is 13 residues. CDR3 DNA: TGTGCCAGCAGATTAACAGGGAGCTATGGCTACACCTTC. It specifies CASRLTGSYGYTF.

This clonotype occurred a few times. CDR3 nucleotide sequence: TGTGCCAGCAGCCAAGGACTAGCGGGAGCATGGAATACGCAGTATTTT. This gives the protein CASSQGLAGAWNTQYF. The rearrangement joins TRBV3-1 to TRBJ2-3; 12 nucleotides align to TRBD2. Germline loops: CDR1 LGHDT, CDR2 YNNKEL (reference sequence). The CDR3 is 16 residues long. Losses at the gene ends were 1 base for V and 7 bases for J; bases not matched to a gene: 6.